Listed below are T cell receptor beta chains from one sample, sequenced in a study of shared clonotypes between healthy human individuals. Measured with immunoSEQ multiplex PCR; TCRdb has only the in-frame clones, and not every one. Seen here are over a million clones, approximately 68% observed once, and the top ten hold over 1.3%. Sequences were obtained from memory CD4+ T cells sorted from blood. The receptors were gathered from a man between 18 and 35 years old in good health. CDR3s include the opening cysteine and the closing phenylalanine or tryptophan. D genes are given only for firm matches. The size entry is marked missing in some rows and otherwise reads once, few, many or a size class.

D: TRBD2; size: few; J: TRBJ2-1; V: TRBV19; CDR3: CASSITGSGVYNEQFF; DNA: TGTGCCAGTAGTATAACGGGTAGCGGGGTCTACAATGAGCAGTTCTTC
D: -; size: -; J: TRBJ1-3; V: TRBV29-1; CDR3: CSVVIGNTIYF; DNA: TGCAGCGTTGTTATTGGAAACACCATATATTTT
D: -; size: -; J: TRBJ2-2; V: TRBV2; CDR3: CASSVVGGATGELFF; DNA: TGTGCCAGCAGTGTTGTGGGGGGAGCCACCGGGGAGCTGTTTTTT
D: -; size: -; J: TRBJ1-1; V: TRBV5-4; CDR3: CASSLQQNTEAFF; DNA: TGTGCCAGCAGCTTGCAACAGAACACTGAAGCTTTCTTT
D: -; size: -; J: TRBJ2-2; V: TRBV10-3; CDR3: CAITSTGELFF; DNA: TGTGCCATCACCTCTACCGGGGAGCTGTTTTTT
D: -; size: -; J: TRBJ1-6; V: TRBV2; CDR3: CASSDWQGYNSPLHF; DNA: TGTGCCAGCAGTGACTGGCAGGGCTATAATTCACCCCTCCACTTT
D: TRBD2; size: -; J: TRBJ2-3; V: TRBV7-9; CDR3: CASSFGLAGDGDTQYF; DNA: TGTGCCAGCAGCTTTGGACTAGCGGGAGATGGAGATACGCAGTATTTT
D: -; size: -; J: TRBJ1-1; V: TRBV6-5; CDR3: CASRQGTEAFF; DNA: TGTGCCAGCAGACAGGGCACTGAAGCTTTCTTT
D: TRBD2; size: -; J: TRBJ2-5; V: TRBV5-6; CDR3: CASRGSGRETQYF; DNA: TGTGCCAGTCGGGGAAGCGGGAGAGAGACCCAGTACTTC
D: -; size: -; J: TRBJ2-7; V: TRBV2; CDR3: CASWGSTYEQYF; DNA: TGTGCCAGCTGGGGCAGCACCTACGAGCAGTACTTC
D: -; size: -; J: TRBJ1-2; V: TRBV12-5; CDR3: CASGFGQSYGYTF; DNA: TGTGCTAGTGGTTTCGGGCAGTCCTATGGCTACACCTTC
D: TRBD1; size: -; J: TRBJ2-5; V: TRBV2; CDR3: CASRETGGETQYF; DNA: TGTGCCAGCAGGGAGACAGGGGGGGAGACCCAGTACTTC
D: -; size: -; J: TRBJ2-5; V: TRBV5-6; CDR3: CASSLGPTGAGETQYF; DNA: TGTGCCAGCAGCTTGGGCCCCACGGGAGCTGGCGAGACCCAGTACTTC
D: -; size: -; J: TRBJ2-7; V: TRBV19; CDR3: CASSIVAGASYEQYF; DNA: TGTGCCAGTAGTATAGTGGCGGGGGCCTCCTACGAGCAGTACTTC
D: TRBD1; size: once; J: TRBJ1-3; V: TRBV5-1; CDR3: CASSLARQGSGNTIYF; DNA: TGCGCCAGCAGCTTGGCACGACAGGGATCTGGAAACACCATATATTTT
D: TRBD1; size: -; J: TRBJ2-5; V: TRBV19; CDR3: CASSTRQGKETQYF; DNA: TGTGCCAGTAGTACAAGACAGGGGAAAGAGACCCAGTACTTC
D: -; size: few; J: TRBJ1-3; V: TRBV11-3; CDR3: CASSLRTTFGNTIYF; DNA: TGTGCCAGCAGCTTAAGGACCACGTTTGGAAACACCATATATTTT
D: -; size: -; J: TRBJ2-5; V: TRBV10-3; CDR3: CASGTWEETQYF; DNA: TGTGCCTCCGGGACTTGGGAAGAGACCCAGTACTTC
D: -; size: few; J: TRBJ1-1; V: TRBV5-8; CDR3: CASSFGFNTEAFF; DNA: TGTGCCAGCAGCTTTGGATTCAACACTGAAGCTTTCTTT
D: TRBD1; size: few; J: TRBJ1-3; V: TRBV5-6; CDR3: CASSYSDRGGGNTIYF; DNA: TGTGCCAGCAGCTACTCGGACAGGGGCGGTGGAAACACCATATATTTT
D: -; size: -; J: TRBJ2-5; V: TRBV7-3; CDR3: CASSSPGRGGEETQYF; DNA: TGTGCCAGCAGCTCCCCGGGCAGGGGGGGGGAAGAGACCCAGTACTTC
D: -; size: -; J: TRBJ2-5; V: TRBV6-5; CDR3: CASSPGPYPQETQYF; DNA: TGTGCCAGCAGTCCAGGGCCCTACCCACAAGAGACCCAGTACTTC
D: -; size: -; J: TRBJ1-5; V: TRBV19; CDR3: CASSIGAGTLHF; DNA: TGTGCCAGTAGTATAGGTGCCGGGACATTGCATTTT
D: -; size: -; J: TRBJ2-3; V: TRBV7-9; CDR3: CASTPGGRGSTDTQYF; DNA: TGTGCCAGCACCCCCGGGGGGCGGGGTAGCACAGATACGCAGTATTTT
D: -; size: -; J: TRBJ2-1; V: TRBV5-1; CDR3: CASSLWAGLDEQFF; DNA: TGCGCCAGCAGCTTGTGGGCAGGGTTGGATGAGCAGTTCTTC
D: TRBD2; size: -; J: TRBJ2-5; V: TRBV2; CDR3: CAGRGLAGAQYF; DNA: TGTGCCGGGAGAGGACTAGCGGGAGCTCAGTACTTC
D: -; size: -; J: TRBJ1-2; V: TRBV7-2; CDR3: CASSLVYGYTF; DNA: TGTGCCAGCAGCTTAGTCTATGGCTACACCTTC
D: TRBD2; size: -; J: TRBJ2-3; V: TRBV5-1; CDR3: CASSFSGGVTDTQYF; DNA: TGCGCCAGCAGCTTTAGCGGGGGCGTCACAGATACGCAGTATTTT
D: -; size: -; J: TRBJ1-4; V: TRBV28; CDR3: CASTVPGRVEKLFF; DNA: TGTGCCAGCACCGTCCCGGGACGGGTTGAAAAACTGTTTTTT
D: -; size: -; J: TRBJ1-2; V: TRBV7-2; CDR3: CASSLDRYGYTF; DNA: TGTGCCAGCAGCTTAGACCGCTATGGCTACACCTTC
D: -; size: -; J: TRBJ1-1; V: TRBV18; CDR3: CASSSRDTEAFF; DNA: TGTGCCAGCTCAAGCAGGGACACTGAAGCTTTCTTT
D: -; size: -; J: TRBJ2-1; V: TRBV4-3; CDR3: CASSQDWSEQFF; DNA: TGCGCCAGCAGCCAAGATTGGTCGGAGCAGTTCTTC
D: -; size: -; J: TRBJ2-3; V: TRBV10-1; CDR3: CASSESRETSTDTQYF; DNA: TGCGCCAGCAGTGAGTCTCGGGAGACTAGCACAGATACGCAGTATTTT
D: TRBD2; size: -; J: TRBJ2-3; V: TRBV7-6; CDR3: CASSLIERGTDTQYF; DNA: TGTGCCAGCAGCTTAATCGAGCGGGGGACGGATACGCAGTATTTT
D: -; size: -; J: TRBJ2-3; V: TRBV7-9; CDR3: CASSPIQGRWTQYF; DNA: TGTGCCAGCAGTCCGATCCAGGGGCGTTGGACGCAGTATTTT
D: -; size: -; J: TRBJ2-7; V: TRBV6-1; CDR3: CASSEYGRGPYEQYF; DNA: TGTGCCAGCAGTGAATATGGCAGGGGTCCCTACGAGCAGTACTTC
D: -; size: -; J: TRBJ1-2; V: TRBV6-6; CDR3: CASSPRGDRPNYGYTF; DNA: TGTGCCAGCAGTCCCCGGGGGGACCGACCTAACTATGGCTACACCTTC
D: -; size: -; J: TRBJ2-5; V: TRBV5-4; CDR3: CASSLQGRETQYF; DNA: TGTGCCAGCAGCTTGCAGGGGCGGGAGACCCAGTACTTC
D: TRBD1; size: few; J: TRBJ1-2; V: TRBV4-2; CDR3: CASSPVDRAYGYTF; DNA: TGTGCCAGCAGCCCTGTAGACAGGGCCTATGGCTACACCTTC
D: TRBD1; size: few; J: TRBJ1-2; V: TRBV4-1; CDR3: CASSQDGTGLYGYTF; DNA: TGCGCCAGCAGCCAGGACGGGACAGGTCTTTATGGCTACACCTTC
D: -; size: -; J: TRBJ1-2; V: TRBV7-9; CDR3: CASSFGSYGYTF; DNA: TGTGCCAGCAGCTTTGGAAGCTATGGCTACACCTTC
D: -; size: -; J: TRBJ1-1; V: TRBV6-1; CDR3: CASSEGEAFF; DNA: TGTGCCAGCAGTGAGGGTGAGGCTTTCTTT
D: -; size: -; J: TRBJ2-3; V: TRBV2; CDR3: CASGDRGTDTQYF; DNA: TGTGCCAGCGGAGATCGGGGCACAGATACGCAGTATTTT
D: TRBD2; size: -; J: TRBJ2-5; V: TRBV9; CDR3: CASSVGGGGTETQYF; DNA: TGTGCCAGCAGCGTAGGAGGCGGGGGGACAGAGACCCAGTACTTC
D: TRBD1; size: -; J: TRBJ2-5; V: TRBV5-1; CDR3: CASSPGTDETQYF; DNA: TGCGCCAGCAGCCCCGGGACAGACGAGACCCAGTACTTC
D: TRBD2; size: once; J: TRBJ2-2; V: TRBV9; CDR3: CASNIGLAAGELFF; DNA: TGTGCCAGCAATATTGGACTAGCTGCCGGGGAGCTGTTTTTT
D: -; size: -; J: TRBJ2-7; V: TRBV5-1; CDR3: CASSTGVSSSYEQYF; DNA: TGCGCCAGCAGCACAGGCGTCAGTAGCTCCTACGAGCAGTACTTC
D: -; size: -; J: TRBJ1-1; V: TRBV18; CDR3: CASSPKDEAFF; DNA: TGTGCCAGCTCACCTAAAGACGAAGCTTTCTTT
D: TRBD1; size: -; J: TRBJ1-4; V: TRBV7-9; CDR3: CASSRDRAEEKLFF; DNA: TGTGCCAGCAGCCGCGACAGGGCGGAAGAAAAACTGTTTTTT
D: -; size: -; J: TRBJ1-1; V: TRBV29-1; CDR3: CSGTQGSTEAFF; DNA: TGCAGCGGGACTCAGGGGAGCACTGAAGCTTTCTTT
D: TRBD2; size: -; J: TRBJ2-2; V: TRBV9; CDR3: CASSDAGGYPGVSGELFF; DNA: TGTGCCAGCAGCGACGCGGGGGGTTACCCCGGCGTCAGCGGGGAGCTGTTTTTT
D: -; size: once; J: TRBJ2-3; V: TRBV10-3; CDR3: CAISGVDGTDTQYF; DNA: TGTGCCATCAGTGGGGTGGATGGCACAGATACGCAGTATTTT
D: -; size: -; J: TRBJ2-7; V: TRBV6-6; CDR3: CASTSGPSYEQYF; DNA: TGTGCCAGCACTTCGGGCCCTTCCTACGAGCAGTACTTC
D: -; size: -; J: TRBJ1-3; V: TRBV4-1; CDR3: CASSHPTGNSGNTIYF; DNA: TGCGCCAGCAGCCATCCCACAGGGAATTCTGGAAACACCATATATTTT
D: TRBD1; size: -; J: TRBJ2-7; V: TRBV19; CDR3: CASSIGTGVYEQYF; DNA: TGTGCCAGTAGTATAGGGACAGGGGTCTACGAGCAGTACTTC
D: -; size: -; J: TRBJ2-1; V: TRBV6-5; CDR3: CASSYSPQLAEQFF; DNA: TGTGCCAGCAGTTACTCCCCACAGTTGGCTGAGCAGTTCTTC
D: -; size: once; J: TRBJ2-1; V: TRBV29-1; CDR3: CSATGRTEQFF; DNA: TGCAGCGCTACCGGAAGGACAGAGCAGTTCTTC
D: TRBD2; size: -; J: TRBJ2-3; V: TRBV2; CDR3: CASSEARGTRVNTQYF; DNA: TGTGCCAGCAGTGAAGCGCGGGGGACTAGGGTCAATACGCAGTATTTT
D: TRBD1; size: -; J: TRBJ1-2; V: TRBV25-1; CDR3: CASSARTGNYGYTF; DNA: TGTGCCAGCAGTGCCCGGACAGGCAACTATGGCTACACCTTC